What follows describes a single T cell receptor (beta chain). A read error may produce the germline difference seen at one junction end. This record comes from a study of T-cell reconstitution after alpha-beta-depleted transplantation in children. The CDR3 consists of 12 residues. The V gene's germline CDR1 is LGHDT and CDR2 YNNKEL (reference sequence). It was with unique molecular identifiers that the TCRbeta library was prepared. TCRdb reanalysed the PCR reads using MiXCR and keeps one entry per CDR3 protein. The data hold roughly 500,000 distinct CDR3 sequences, with 30% to 35% observed a single time.

The V call is TRBV3-1, the J call TRBJ1-2; no definite D call. The sample here was PBMCs from the stem cell graft donor, taken from the stem cell graft. The receptor comes from a human donor who donated a stem cell graft to a child with aplastic anemia. CDR3 nucleotide sequence: TGTGCCAGCAGCCAAGATCGGGGATCGCGGAGCTTC. The encoded protein is CASSQDRGSRSF.